This TCR beta chain was sequenced for a study of CD8+CD57+ T cells in acquired aplastic anemia. The CDR3 spans 15 residues. CDR1 is MGHDK, CDR2 SYGVNS, per germline. Losses at the gene ends were 3 bases for V and 7 bases for J; bases not matched to a gene: 6. TCR beta VDJ and CDR3 profiles were obtained from a genomic DNA template. MiXCR, run by TCRdb on the reads, gives a single entry per CDR3 protein. The sample shows around 140,000 distinct CDR3 sequences, about 40% of them seen only once. The chain is built from TRBV25-1 and TRBJ1-4, with TRBD1 matching 9 bases. Sequences were obtained from sorted CD4+, CD8+, or CD8+CD57+ T cells (not recorded which) from PBMCs. This sequence was found in a human donor in good health, serving as a control. CDR3 DNA: TGTGCCAGCAGTGAGGAATGGACAGGGGTTGAAAAACTGTTTTTT. This codes for CASSEEWTGVEKLFF.